The present T cell receptor beta chain was sequenced within a study of OX40 agonist ivuxolimab in advanced cancers. For the study in its entirety: Ivuxolimab was a fully human IgG2 agonistic monoclonal antibody targeting the costimulatory receptor OX40 (CD134). Partial responses occurred in three dose-escalation patients: two with cutaneous melanoma and one with hepatocellular carcinoma. Peripheral TCRbeta sequencing was intended to test whether TCR sequence diversity was altered and clonal T-cell expansion was caused by ivuxolimab. Intravenous ivuxolimab was administered to patients every 2 weeks at six dose levels: 0.01, 0.1, 0.3, 1.5, 3 and 10 mg/kg. Prior anti-PD-1, anti-PD-L1 or anti-CTLA-4 therapy was permitted, and about 40% of dose-escalation patients had received checkpoint inhibitors. The paper reports the monotherapy dose-escalation portion (N of about 56 patients) of the phase I ivuxolimab trial. In the dose-escalation cohort, 70% to 85% of patients were male, and the mean age was approximately 64 years, with a range of about 20 to 79. Among the 50 to 55 dose-escalation patients, about 19 had hepatocellular carcinoma, approximately 15 melanoma, 9 renal cell carcinoma and 9 head and neck cancer. What the work shows at the level of the full study, not this receptor alone: Which antigens the clonally expanded peripheral T cells were specific for was not determined. In partial responders in the 0.1-3.0 mg/kg groups, normalized peripheral clonal expansion was found to be among the lowest, especially among CD8+ T cells. After ivuxolimab, more expanded clones were found on average in CD8+ T cells than in CD4+ T cells. Low levels of normalized T-cell clonal expansion were also seen in some nonresponding patients. Clonal expansion of both CD4+ and CD8+ blood T cells was observed from baseline to week 6 at doses 0.1 to 3.0 mg/kg.

This clone has a handful of counts. Its target antigen remains unknown. Base qualities were left out, and no much larger clone turns up one base away. The identical CDR3 is also encoded by other nucleotide sequences in the sample. Genomic DNA was isolated from the sorted cells so that the TCRbeta CDR3 region could be sequenced. TCRbeta CDR3 regions were sequenced using the immunoSEQ Assay. TCRdb took over this immuneACCESS table, retaining in-frame rearrangements with V and J assigned. Such tables are incomplete; in checked studies, under half of the missing clones stem from an unresolved V gene, and the remainder is unexplained. In all, the sample holds 45,000 to 55,000 clones, and 83% of those were seen once. The ten largest clones take up over 1% of the sample. The CDR3 runs 14 amino acids, cysteine and phenylalanine included. Just CDR3 DNA is preserved here, 42 bases in frame from base 1. Reading the germline V gene (reference sequence) gives CDR1 SGHNT and CDR2 YYREEE. Relative to germline, V is missing 0 bases and J is missing 7 bases, with 2 bases of the junction outside any gene match.

The trial excluded patients who had a history of autoimmune disease or were on systemic immunosuppression. Peripheral blood for TCR sequencing was collected from all dose cohorts at baseline, on cycle 4 day 1, and on cycle 7 day 1. The samples were drawn from a first-in-human, open-label, multicenter phase I dose-escalation trial of ivuxolimab. The trial enrolled adults with locally advanced or metastatic head and neck squamous cell, hepatocellular, melanoma or renal cell carcinoma. Before TCR sequencing, CD4+ T cells and CD8+ T cells from peripheral blood were sorted into separate populations. Recombination connected TRBV5-4 to TRBJ1-4, and TRBD1 aligns with 8 junction nucleotides. The source material was CD4+ or CD8+ T cells sorted from blood, sampled in a trial of the OX40 agonist ivuxolimab. The sequence came from an adult with an advanced solid tumor such as melanoma, head and neck, liver or kidney cancer. The CDR3 reads CASSLDRGSEKLFF. DNA sequence: TGTGCCAGCAGCTTGGACAGGGGGAGTGAAAAACTGTTTTTT.